The 27 T cell receptor beta chains below were found in one sample sequenced in a study of T-cell memory formation after mild COVID-19. One entry per CDR3 protein, called by TCRdb with MiXCR from the 5' RACE reads. The table shows about 360,000 distinct CDR3 sequences, with around an eighth occurring only once. Sequenced: PBMCs or a T cell subset sorted from them (not recorded which). These receptor sequences come from a man between 18 and 29 years old who had mild COVID-19 (a few samples of this study predate the infection). Cell type and time point are not known.

V usage is TRBV18 and J usage is TRBJ1-1; D is perhaps TRBD1 (6 bases). Germline CDR1 reads KGHSH; CDR2 reads LQKENI. This CDR3 comprises 12 residues. The V end was cut by 5 bases, the J end by 6 bases, with 10 bases between. The CDR3 spells CASSSQGSEAFF. The CDR3 DNA reads TGTGCCAGCTCATCTCAGGGGTCTGAAGCTTTCTTT.

The table lists this clonotype with a few counts. The V and J genes are TRBV7-9 and TRBJ2-3, with 7 bases that match TRBD1. After removal of 0 bases from V and 4 bases from J, the junction contained 13 bases not matched to a gene. The CDR3 contains 18 residues. The V gene's germline CDR1 is SEHNR and CDR2 FQNEAQ (reference sequence). This chain's CDR3 is CASSLAPRGISGADTQYF. CDR3 in DNA: TGTGCCAGCAGCTTAGCGCCCAGGGGGATATCTGGTGCAGATACGCAGTATTTT.

This clonotype was observed a few times. The chain has TRBV7-9 and TRBJ2-3, with D perhaps given as TRBD1 or TRBD2 (5 bases each). V lost 1 base to trimming and J lost 15 bases, with 17 bases between them. The V gene's germline CDR1 is SEHNR and CDR2 FQNEAQ (reference sequence). CDR3 size: 13 residues. The CDR3 coding sequence is TGTGCCAGCAGCTTAGTGGGGGTGGTGACCTCATATTTT. Its protein is CASSLVGVVTSYF. The whole variable domain, remainder taken from reference TRBV7-9 and TRBJ2-3, is DTGVSQNPRHKITKRGQNVTFRCDPISEHNRLYWYRQTLGQGPEFLTYFQNEAQLEKSRLLSDRFSAERPKGSFSTLEIQRTEQGDSAMYLCASSLVGVVTSYFGPGTRLTVL.

This clonotype has a handful of counts. The chain recombines TRBV13 with TRBJ2-1; 8 bases are a match to TRBD2. Germline V lookup: CDR1 PRHDT, CDR2 FYEKMQ (reference sequence). The CDR3 consists of 13 residues. V trimming: 5 bases; J trimming: 7 bases; junction bases outside the gene matches: 4. The CDR3 reads CASSNPSGNEQFF. The CDR3 DNA sequence: TGTGCCAGCAGCAACCCTAGCGGGAATGAGCAGTTCTTC.

In this sample, this clonotype turned up a few times. The chain recombines TRBV28 with TRBJ2-2; TRBD2 might be the D (6 bases). The CDR3 loop spans 13 amino acids. Germline V lookup: CDR1 MDHEN, CDR2 SYDVKM. V gave up 4 bases and J gave up 6 bases, with 9 bases separating them. The CDR3 protein is CASSSAGPGELFF. The CDR3 bases are TGTGCCAGCAGTTCAGCGGGCCCCGGGGAGCTGTTTTTT.

This sequence joins TRBV27 and TRBJ2-7; D is undetermined. The CDR3 is made up of 14 amino acids. Germline CDR1 and CDR2: MNHEY and SMNVEV (reference sequence). Trimming took 2 bases from V and 2 from J, leaving 10 bases between them. The CDR3 protein is CASSLRLETYEQYF. Written as DNA, the CDR3 is TGTGCCAGCAGTTTAAGGTTAGAGACCTACGAGCAGTACTTC.

This clonotype was detected ten times or more. The rearrangement joins TRBV20-1 to TRBJ2-7; the D gene is possibly TRBD1 (5 bases). The CDR3 is 14 amino acids. The germline V gene has CDR1 DFQATT and CDR2 SNEGSKA (reference sequence). Trimming pared 1 base from V and 1 base from J, leaving 11 bases between. In DNA, the CDR3 is TGCAGTGCTAGAGGACAGACAAATTCCTACGAGCAGTACGTC. Translation gives CSARGQTNSYEQYV.

The chain recombines TRBV5-5 with TRBJ1-1; no clear D gene. This CDR3 contains 12 residues. Trimming left V 4 bases short and J 3 bases short, with 7 bases between. CDR1 and CDR2 from the germline V gene are SGHKS and YYEKEE (reference sequence). DNA for the CDR3: TGTGCCAGCAGCCGAGCGTACACTGAAGCTTTCTTT. This codes for CASSRAYTEAFF.

The rearrangement uses TRBV7-2 and TRBJ1-2; no definite D call. The germline gives CDR1 SGHTA, CDR2 FQGNSA. The CDR3 sequence is 13 residues long. Trimming cost V 7 bases and J 2 bases, with 11 bases left between them. The CDR3 DNA is TGTGCCAGCAACACCCGGGAGAACTATGGCTACACCTTC. Its protein product is CASNTRENYGYTF.

This chain links TRBV11-3 with TRBJ2-2, with D possibly TRBD1 on 6 matching bases. Trimming pared 2 bases from V and 1 base from J, leaving 11 bases between. From germline, CDR1 is SGHNT and CDR2 YENEEA. The CDR3 is 16 residues long. For the CDR3, the DNA is TGTGCCAGCAGCTTATTGGGGGCGGAGAACACCGGGGAGCTGTTTTTT. Translation gives CASSLLGAENTGELFF. The full variable domain, with the rest looked up from reference TRBV11-3 and TRBJ2-2, is EAGVVQSPRYKIIEKKQPVAFWCNPISGHNTLYWYLQNLGQGPELLIRYENEEAVDDSQLPKDRFSAERLKGVDSTLKIQPAELGDSAVYLCASSLLGAENTGELFFGEGSRLTVL.

V is TRBV4-2 and J is TRBJ2-1; tentatively, D is TRBD2 (6 bases). V shed 0 bases and J shed 9 bases, with 12 bases lying between them. The germline CDR1 and CDR2 sequences are LGHNA and YNFKEQ. The CDR3 spans 14 residues. CDR3 amino acids: CASSQDRERAEQFF. CDR3 sequence (DNA): TGTGCCAGCAGCCAAGATCGGGAGCGGGCTGAGCAGTTCTTC.

The rearrangement uses TRBV5-1 and TRBJ1-2, with 7 bases fitting TRBD1. V lost 4 bases to trimming and J lost 2 bases; unmatched junction nucleotides: 8. Germline V CDR1 and CDR2: SGHRS, YFSETQ. The CDR3 loop spans 15 amino acids. CDR3 sequence: CASSDSTGLNYGYTF. Here the CDR3 DNA reads TGCGCCAGCAGCGATTCGACAGGGCTCAACTATGGCTACACCTTC.

This clonotype appeared a single time. CDR3 loop: CASSQRPDRGSSQYF. CDR3 coding DNA: TGTGCCAGCAGCCAGAGGCCGGACAGGGGATCATCTCAGTACTTC. The chain employs TRBV5-4 and TRBJ2-4, with 9 bases lining up with TRBD1. The junction had 14 bases not matched to a gene; V was cut back by 4 bases and J by 12 bases. Germline CDR1 reads SGHNT; CDR2 reads YYREEE (reference sequence). This CDR3 has 15 amino acids.

The rearrangement links TRBV12-3 or TRBV12-4 to TRBJ2-2; D not certain. V was trimmed by 1 base and J by 6 bases, leaving 6 bases between them. This CDR3 region has 13 residues. In nucleotides, the CDR3 is TGTGCCAGCAGTTTAGAGGAGTCCGGGGAGCTGTTTTTT. It encodes CASSLEESGELFF.

This clonotype was picked up a small number of times. The genes are TRBV15 and TRBJ1-5, with D possibly TRBD1 on 5 matching bases. Germline CDR1 is LNHNV and CDR2 is YYDKDF (reference sequence). This CDR3 is 16 amino acids long. V was shortened by 1 base and J by 7 bases, with 17 bases between the two germline ends. The CDR3 DNA sequence: TGTGCCACCAGCAGAGGGACAAACAACGCGAGGCAGCCCCAGCATTTT. It is translated as CATSRGTNNARQPQHF.

This clonotype was detected ten times or more. The chain combines TRBV5-1 with TRBJ1-3; D is unclear. V was trimmed by 0 bases and J by 2 bases, leaving 6 bases between them. CDR1 and CDR2 (germline): SGHRS, YFSETQ. There are 14 residues in the CDR3. The CDR3 loop is CASSLVGPGNTIYF. The CDR3 DNA reads as TGCGCCAGCAGCTTGGTAGGGCCTGGAAACACCATATATTTT.

This clonotype came up many times. The rearrangement joins TRBV7-7 to TRBJ2-5; D gene ambiguous. V was trimmed by 5 bases and J by 7 bases, leaving 17 bases between them. The CDR3 loop spans 14 amino acids. CDR1 is SSHAT and CDR2 is FNYEAQ in the germline V gene (reference sequence). This CDR3 reads CASSPRAGHGTQYF. CDR3 nucleotide sequence: TGTGCCAGCAGCCCCCGGGCTGGGCATGGGACCCAGTACTTC.

This chain connects TRBV5-1 to TRBJ2-1; possibly TRBD1 or TRBD2 for D (6 bases each). Per the germline V gene, CDR1 is SGHRS and CDR2 is YFSETQ. V lost 4 bases, J lost 4 bases, and 18 bases lay in between. The CDR3 is 16 amino acids. The CDR3 loop reads CASSADGGEKYNEQFF. The DNA of the CDR3 is TGCGCCAGCAGCGCAGACGGGGGCGAGAAGTACAATGAGCAGTTCTTC.

This clonotype was counted between two and nine times. V usage is TRBV18 and J usage is TRBJ1-1, with D tentatively TRBD1 (6 bases). The V gene's germline CDR1 is KGHSH and CDR2 LQKENI. V gave up 5 bases and J gave up 1 base, with 11 bases separating them. The CDR3 spans 14 residues. As DNA, the CDR3 is TGTGCCAGCTCAGCGTACAGGGAGAACACTGAAGCTTTCTTT. Encoded protein: CASSAYRENTEAFF.

The table lists this clonotype with a count of one. The rearrangement links TRBV3-1 to TRBJ1-5, with unresolved D. Germline V gene data show CDR1 as LGHDT and CDR2 as YNNKEL (reference sequence). The V gene lost 1 base and the J gene lost 5 bases, with 12 bases spanning the gap. The CDR3 has 15 residues. Here the CDR3 DNA reads TGTGCCAGCAGCCAAGCTGAGGGTACCGATCAGCCCCAGCATTTT. Protein product: CASSQAEGTDQPQHF.

The rearrangement joins TRBV3-1 to TRBJ2-5, with 10 bases lining up with TRBD2. The junction had 3 bases not matched to a gene; V was cut back by 0 bases and J by 2 bases. This CDR3 has 16 residues. Looked up from germline, CDR1 is LGHDT and CDR2 is YNNKEL (reference sequence). CDR3 nucleotides: TGTGCCAGCAGCCAAGACCTGACTAGCGGGCAAGAGACCCAGTACTTC. Translating gives CASSQDLTSGQETQYF.

This clonotype was seen repeatedly, ten times or more. The chain joins TRBV29-1 to TRBJ1-3; D remains ambiguous. The CDR3 totals 11 residues. Germline CDR1 reads SQVTM; CDR2 reads ANQGSEA. V shed 6 bases and J shed 4 bases, with 7 bases lying between them. This CDR3 is CSVNQGNTIYF. CDR3 nucleotide sequence: TGCAGCGTAAACCAGGGAAACACCATATATTTT. The whole variable domain, remainder taken from reference TRBV29-1 and TRBJ1-3, is SAVISQKPSRDICQRGTSLTIQCQVDSQVTMMFWYRQQPGQSLTLIATANQGSEATYESGFVIDKFPISRPNLTFSTLTVSNMSPEDSSIYLCSVNQGNTIYFGEGSWLTVV.

The chain employs TRBV5-1 and TRBJ2-3, with 7 nucleotides matching TRBD1. V shed 3 bases, J shed 1 base, and the junction held 2 bases outside the gene matches. Germline CDR1 reads SGHRS; CDR2 reads YFSETQ. The CDR3 contains 14 residues. As DNA, the CDR3 is TGCGCCAGCAGCTGGGACAGCCGCACAGATACGCAGTATTTT. This gives the protein CASSWDSRTDTQYF.

This clonotype has a handful of counts. DNA for the CDR3: TGTGCCCCACCCCGCACAGATACGCAGTATTTT. Translation gives CAPPRTDTQYF. The chain is built from TRBV6-4 and TRBJ2-3; no clear D gene. Germline CDR1 is MRHNA and CDR2 is SNTAGT. The CDR3 is 11 amino acids. The germline V and J ends were trimmed by 11 bases and 1 base, with 7 bases remaining between them.

This clonotype showed up just a few times. The chain employs TRBV12-2 and TRBJ2-3; the table's D call TRBD1 went unverified against the DNA. TRBV12-2 has pseudogene status. The CDR3 loop spans 15 amino acids. The CDR3 nucleotides read TGTGCAAGTCGCTTAGACAGGGGTCGCACAGATACGCAGTATTTT. This translates into CASRLDRGRTDTQYF.

This clonotype occurred many times. The V and J genes are TRBV9 and TRBJ2-1; 7 positions match TRBD2. Germline assignment: CDR1 SGDLS and CDR2 YYNGEE. Losses at the gene ends were 1 base for V and 10 bases for J; bases not matched to a gene: 2. This CDR3 is built from 12 residues. The DNA for the CDR3 is TGTGCCAGCAGCGTACAAGCGGGAGAGCAGTTCTTC. Amino acids: CASSVQAGEQFF.

This clonotype has more than one count but fewer than ten. The chain combines TRBV7-2 with TRBJ2-7, with D perhaps TRBD2 (5 bases). V lost 3 bases and J 6 bases, leaving 12 bases between the germline ends. CDR3 length: 13 amino acids. Germline V CDR1 and CDR2: SGHTA, FQGNSA. The CDR3 sequence: CASSFAGGVEQYV. CDR3 DNA sequence: TGTGCCAGCAGCTTCGCTGGAGGTGTCGAGCAGTACGTC.